These 21 T cell receptor beta chains originate from one sample sequenced in a study of T-cell reconstitution after alpha-beta-depleted transplantation in children. Unique molecular identifiers were incorporated during preparation of the TCRbeta library. TCRdb fed the PCR reads into MiXCR, producing one record per CDR3 protein. The sample has fewer than 550,000 distinct CDR3 sequences, about 10% seen once. The sample in question was PBMCs, mostly from graft donor cells, obtained 180 days after TCRalphabeta/CD19-depleted stem cell transplant. Receptor source: a female patient between 2 and 15 years old who had a stem cell transplant for aplastic anemia, so the T cells may come from the graft donor.

The V gene is TRBV5-1, the J gene TRBJ2-4; a weak D match, TRBD2 (6 bases). The CDR3 is made up of 16 amino acids. Germline V gives CDR1 SGHRS, CDR2 YFSETQ. V gave up 4 bases and J gave up 3 bases, with 17 bases separating them. The CDR3 region is CASSPRFGEVKNIQYF. CDR3 bases: TGCGCCAGCAGCCCGCGGTTCGGGGAGGTCAAAAACATTCAGTACTTC.

The chain links TRBV2 to TRBJ1-1, with unresolved D. Germline V CDR1 and CDR2: SNHLY, FYNNEI. The V end was cut by 6 bases, the J end by 9 bases, with 14 bases between. CDR3 length: 12 residues. CDR3 sequence: CASRGDESKAFF. As DNA, the CDR3 is TGTGCCAGCAGGGGAGACGAGAGCAAAGCTTTCTTT.

This clonotype was detected only a few times. The rearrangement joins TRBV15 to TRBJ1-2; D uncertain. CDR1 LNHNV and CDR2 YYDKDF come from the germline V gene (reference sequence). The CDR3 sequence is 13 residues long. The V end lost 3 bases, the J end lost 4 bases, and 9 bases lay between the germline ends. This CDR3 is CATSRGEVYGYTF. Written as DNA, the CDR3 is TGTGCCACCAGCAGGGGAGAAGTCTATGGCTACACCTTC.

This clonotype was counted many times. V and J are TRBV5-6 and TRBJ2-7, with no clear D. CDR1 is SGHDT and CDR2 is YYEEEE in the germline V gene. The CDR3 is 15 residues long. Trimming cost V 0 bases and J 4 bases, with 14 bases left between them. The CDR3 loop reads CASSLEGRYPYEQYV. In DNA, the CDR3 is TGTGCCAGCAGCTTGGAGGGCAGGTACCCGTACGAGCAGTACGTC.

The sample holds a few counts of this clonotype. This chain joins TRBV29-1 and TRBJ2-7; TRBD1 matches 8 bases. The CDR3 has 15 amino acids. Germline CDR1 reads SQVTM; CDR2 reads ANQGSEA. V lost 3 bases and J lost 0; bases outside the gene matches: 7. The CDR3 nucleotides read TGCAGCGTTGATGGGACAGGCTATAGCTCCTACGAGCAGTACGTC. This translates into CSVDGTGYSSYEQYV.

This clonotype was counted only a few times. The rearrangement uses TRBV7-9 and TRBJ2-1; D may be TRBD2 (6 bases). Germline-derived CDR1 and CDR2 are SEHNR and FQNEAQ (reference sequence). The CDR3 runs to 17 residues. V was cut by 4 bases and J by 6 bases, with 22 bases left in between. The CDR3 DNA reads TGTGCCAGCAGCTCCCTGGTGGCCAGGGACTTGATCAATGAGCAGTTCTTC. This translates into CASSSLVARDLINEQFF.

This clonotype was picked up a small number of times. This sequence joins TRBV25-1 and TRBJ2-1; 8 bases line up with TRBD2. Per the germline V gene, CDR1 is MGHDK and CDR2 is SYGVNS. The CDR3 covers 17 residues. After removal of 2 bases from V and 3 bases from J, the junction contained 9 bases not matched to a gene. CDR3 in DNA: TGTGCCAGCAGTGAAGGGGGCCTAGCGGGTGTCTACAATGAGCAGTTCTTC. This translates into CASSEGGLAGVYNEQFF. The complete variable domain, with remaining parts taken from reference TRBV25-1 and TRBJ2-1, reads EADIYQTPRYLVIGTGKKITLECSQTMGHDKMYWYQQDPGMELHLIHYSYGVNSTEKGDLSSESTVSRIRTEHFPLTLESARPSHTSQYLCASSEGGLAGVYNEQFFGPGTRLTVL.

This chain links TRBV7-2 with TRBJ1-2; a weak D match, TRBD1 (5 bases). Germline V gives CDR1 SGHTA, CDR2 FQGNSA. V lost 0 bases, J lost 8 bases, and 10 bases lay in between. This CDR3 has 13 residues. CDR3 DNA sequence: TGTGCCAGCAGCTTAGCGGCAGGGAGCGGCTACACCTTC. The encoded protein is CASSLAAGSGYTF. The full variable domain, completed using reference TRBV7-2 and TRBJ1-2, is GAGVSQSPSNKVTEKGKDVELRCDPISGHTALYWYRQSLGQGLEFLIYFQGNSAPDKSGLPSDRFSAERTGGSVSTLTIQRTQQEDSAVYLCASSLAAGSGYTFGSGTRLTVV.

This clonotype has at least ten counts. Here the CDR3 reads CATSRESGQSYEQYV. The CDR3, as DNA: TGTGCCACCAGCAGAGAATCGGGACAGTCTTACGAGCAGTACGTC. The rearrangement joins TRBV15 to TRBJ2-7, with 7 bases aligning to TRBD1. The V gene end was trimmed by 0 bases and the J gene end by 4 bases; junction bases not matched to a gene: 6. Germline V gene sequence: CDR1 LNHNV, CDR2 YYDKDF (reference sequence). The CDR3 length is 15 residues.

Only a few counts were recorded for this clonotype. The genes are TRBV9 and TRBJ1-3; D may be TRBD1 (5 bases). Trimming left V 0 bases short and J 7 bases short, with 14 bases between. CDR1 and CDR2 from the germline V gene are SGDLS and YYNGEE. This CDR3 is built from 15 residues. CDR3 sequence: CASSVGSGGTNTIYF. Written as DNA, the CDR3 is TGTGCCAGCAGCGTAGGTTCTGGGGGAACGAACACCATATATTTT.

In this sample, this clonotype turned up a few times. The rearrangement links TRBV12-3 or TRBV12-4 to TRBJ1-5, with D possibly TRBD1 on 6 matching bases. The germline V and J ends were trimmed by 2 bases and 5 bases, with 16 bases remaining between them. CDR3 size: 16 residues. CDR3 DNA sequence: TGTGCCAGCAGTTTAAGGGGCAGGGGAGGGCATCAGCCCCAGCATTTT. This codes for CASSLRGRGGHQPQHF.

Only a few counts were recorded for this clonotype. The chain employs TRBV19 and TRBJ1-2, with D unresolved. Trimming pared 5 bases from V and 2 bases from J, leaving 12 bases between. Germline V CDR1 and CDR2: LNHDA, SQIVND (reference sequence). The CDR3 is 14 residues long. CDR3 sequence (DNA): TGTGCCAGTAGTCCGGGATCGCCCAACTATGGCTACACCTTC. Protein: CASSPGSPNYGYTF. Complete variable domain (other parts from reference TRBV19 and TRBJ1-2): DGGITQSPKYLFRKEGQNVTLSCEQNLNHDAMYWYRQDPGQGLRLIYYSQIVNDFQKGDIAEGYSVSREKKESFPLTVTSAQKNPTAFYLCASSPGSPNYGYTFGSGTRLTVV.

In its sample, this clonotype was seen a few times. The gene calls are TRBV7-2 and TRBJ2-5, with a tentative D call TRBD2 (5 bases). CDR1 is SGHTA, CDR2 FQGNSA, per germline. The CDR3 spans 16 residues. The V and J ends lost 0 bases and 2 bases respectively, with 13 bases between them. This CDR3 reads CASSLAISGGQETQYF. The CDR3 DNA reads as TGTGCCAGCAGCTTAGCGATAAGCGGAGGTCAAGAGACCCAGTACTTC. Based on the CDR3 plus reference TRBV7-2 and TRBJ2-5, the full variable domain is GAGVSQSPSNKVTEKGKDVELRCDPISGHTALYWYRQSLGQGLEFLIYFQGNSAPDKSGLPSDRFSAERTGGSVSTLTIQRTQQEDSAVYLCASSLAISGGQETQYFGPGTRLLVL.

This clonotype was counted many times. The V gene is TRBV29-1, the J gene TRBJ2-5, with a tentative D call TRBD1 (5 bases). Germline V CDR1 and CDR2: SQVTM, ANQGSEA. CDR3 length equals 14 residues. The V end lost 1 base, the J end lost 4 bases, and 13 bases lay between the germline ends. CDR3 protein: CSVEGDRFRETQYF. The DNA for the CDR3 is TGCAGCGTTGAAGGCGACAGATTTCGAGAGACCCAGTACTTC.

The sample holds a few counts of this clonotype. The genes are TRBV14 and TRBJ2-1; D might be TRBD2 (5 bases). The CDR3 is made up of 15 amino acids. V dropped 1 base and J dropped 9 bases, with 16 bases sitting between them. The germline V gene has CDR1 SGHDN and CDR2 FVKESK. CDR3 in DNA: TGTGCCAGCAGCCAAGGCGCGTTTGCGGCGGGTGAGCAGTTCTTC. Residues: CASSQGAFAAGEQFF.

This clonotype was seen a few times. The rearrangement links TRBV29-1 to TRBJ2-3; D may match TRBD1 or TRBD2 (5 bases each). Germline V lookup: CDR1 SQVTM, CDR2 ANQGSEA. This CDR3 comprises 15 residues. V was shortened by 2 bases and J by 5 bases, with 17 bases between the two germline ends. The CDR3 nucleotides read TGCAGCGTTGAAAAAGGGGTCCACCGGGGAGATACGCAGTATTTT. It codes for CSVEKGVHRGDTQYF.

The sample holds a few counts of this clonotype. The chain couples TRBV15 to TRBJ2-7, with D possibly being TRBD2 (6 bases). CDR1 is LNHNV and CDR2 is YYDKDF in the germline V gene (reference sequence). The length of the CDR3 is 17 residues. V was trimmed by 0 bases and J by 4 bases, leaving 19 bases between them. The CDR3, as DNA: TGTGCCACCAGCAGAGATCCCCACGGGAGTGGAGAGTACGAGCAGTACGTC. Its protein is CATSRDPHGSGEYEQYV.

There are many counts of this clonotype. The chain uses TRBV6-1 and TRBJ1-5; the D is unclear. The CDR3 runs to 13 residues. V was trimmed by 7 bases and J by 2 bases, leaving 9 bases between them. Per the germline V gene, CDR1 is MNHNS and CDR2 is SASEGT. The CDR3 sequence is CASMREGNQPQHF. The DNA of the CDR3 is TGTGCCAGCATGAGGGAGGGCAATCAGCCCCAGCATTTT.

This clonotype was seen more than once but under ten times. V is TRBV27 and J is TRBJ2-7; D is undetermined. Between the trimmed V and J ends, which lost 2 bases and 3 bases, there was a span of 8 bases. The CDR3 has 13 residues. The germline gives CDR1 MNHEY, CDR2 SMNVEV (reference sequence). The CDR3 protein is CASSLPGNYEQYF. The CDR3 DNA sequence: TGTGCCAGCAGTTTACCCGGAAACTACGAGCAGTACTTC.

This clonotype appeared a few times. The genes are TRBV28 and TRBJ2-2; 7 bases match TRBD1. J was trimmed by 1 base and V by 4 bases; bases with no gene match: 3. The germline gives CDR1 MDHEN, CDR2 SYDVKM. This CDR3 contains 15 residues. The CDR3 loop is CASSWTGLNTGELFF. CDR3 coding DNA: TGTGCCAGCAGTTGGACAGGCCTGAACACCGGGGAGCTGTTTTTT.

This clonotype was counted a few times. The chain has TRBV6-2 or TRBV6-3 and TRBJ1-1; TRBD1 aligns across 9 bases. The CDR3 has 15 residues. The trim removed 5 bases at V and 6 bases at J, leaving 10 bases unmatched. CDR1 and CDR2 (germline): MNHEY, SVGEGT. For the CDR3, the DNA is TGTGCCAGCAGTCGGGACAGGGAAATGGTTCCTGAAGCTTTCTTT. Protein product: CASSRDREMVPEAFF.